This T cell receptor (beta chain) is drawn from a study of tumor and adjacent non-tumor tissue in lung cancer. Study background: Histology: around twelve adenocarcinoma, 2 squamous cell carcinoma, 1 small cell lung cancer. Samples averaged around 4.2 million productive TCRbeta reads each. Study-wide findings and caveats: Significantly higher TCR diversity was found in tumor than normal lung.

About this clonotype: Its antigen is undetermined. The conserved final phenylalanine or tryptophan is absent from the CDR3, which likely points to a read error.

Trimming removed 5 bases from V and 0 bases from J, with 14 bases in between. Germline V gene sequence: CDR1 SGHAT, CDR2 FQNNGV. The CDR3 totals 15 residues. The template was RNA from unsorted bulk tissue. TCRbeta libraries were built with three rounds of nested PCR, modified from ARM-PCR. One entry per CDR3 protein results from TCRdb running MiXCR on the multiplex PCR reads. The sample records around 200,000 distinct CDR3 sequences, around 71% being singletons. This chain links TRBV11-2 with TRBJ2-7, with D uncertain. The sequence derives from a man aged 60-69 years with non-small cell lung cancer. The material sequenced was lung tumor tissue. CDR3 nucleotide sequence: TGTGCCAGCAGCCCCCGGCGCCTGACCTCCTACGAGCAGTACCTC. This codes for CASSPRRLTSYEQYL.